The 21 T cell receptor beta chains reported below all come from one sample, sequenced in a study of blood T cell repertoires in COVID-19. The repertoire was sequenced with immunoSEQ multiplex PCR; TCRdb's copy has only in-frame clones and lacks some. The sample carries roughly 340,000 clones, 80% to 90% recorded once. Sequencing was done on a sample of PBMCs or T cells enriched from blood (not recorded which). These receptors all stem from a man between 18 and 35 years old who had recovered from COVID-19.

The chain links TRBV10-1 to TRBJ2-1; 8 positions match TRBD2. Germline V gene data show CDR1 as WNHNN and CDR2 as SYGVQD (reference sequence). This CDR3 is built from 15 residues. The V segment lost 4 bases and the J segment 2 bases; nucleotides outside the gene matches: 4. The CDR3 protein is CASSAASGPYNEQFF. The CDR3 coding sequence is TGCGCCAGCAGTGCCGCTAGCGGGCCCTACAATGAGCAGTTCTTC.

V gene TRBV6-5 combines with J gene TRBJ1-1, with 11 bases identical to TRBD1. J lost 13 bases, V lost 0 bases, and 13 bases had no gene match. Germline CDR1 and CDR2: MNHEY and SVGAGI. The CDR3 totals 16 residues. Here the CDR3 reads CASSYSLGQGASVGFF. Written as DNA, the CDR3 is TGTGCCAGCAGTTACTCATTAGGACAGGGGGCTTCGGTAGGTTTCTTT.

The rearrangement uses TRBV5-5 and TRBJ1-1; the D is unclear. CDR3 length equals 15 residues. Trimming took off 2 bases at V and 0 bases at J, with 11 bases between the two ends. CDR1 and CDR2 (germline): SGHKS, YYEKEE (reference sequence). Here the CDR3 DNA reads TGTGCCAGCAGCTTACAGATTACCATGAACACTGAAGCTTTCTTT. It codes for CASSLQITMNTEAFF. Together with reference TRBV5-5 and TRBJ1-1, the CDR3 gives the full variable domain: DAGVTQSPTHLIKTRGQQVTLRCSPISGHKSVSWYQQVLGQGPQFIFQYYEKEERGRGNFPDRFSARQFPNYSSELNVNALLLGDSALYLCASSLQITMNTEAFFGQGTRLTVV.

V usage is TRBV10-3 and J usage is TRBJ1-1; D possibly corresponds to TRBD1 (5 bases). This CDR3 has 13 residues. The V end was cut by 6 bases, the J end by 3 bases, with 11 bases between. The germline V gene has CDR1 ENHRY and CDR2 SYGVKD. The CDR3 DNA reads as TGTGCCATCAGGACCACGGGGGACACTGAAGCTTTCTTT. This gives the protein CAIRTTGDTEAFF.

The chain is built from TRBV7-3 and TRBJ2-3, with TRBD1 identical over 10 bases. Germline V gene lookup returns CDR1 SGHTA and CDR2 FQGTGA. The CDR3 sequence is 18 residues long. With 5 bases clipped from V and 3 bases from J, the junction kept 14 bases outside the gene matches. The DNA of the CDR3 is TGTGCCAGCAGCCCCAGGATTATGTGGACAGGGGGGACAGATACGCAGTATTTT. Translating it yields CASSPRIMWTGGTDTQYF.

The CDR3 protein is CASSLATGVRQPQHF. CDR3 nucleotide sequence: TGTGCCAGCAGCTTAGCGACAGGGGTGAGACAGCCCCAGCATTTT. The J gene is TRBJ1-5, the V gene TRBV7-2; TRBD1 matches at 8 bases. CDR1 is SGHTA, CDR2 FQGNSA, per germline. This CDR3 has 15 amino acids. Trimming at V came to 0 bases and at J to 7 bases, leaving 5 bases not matched to a gene.

The chain combines TRBV7-9 with TRBJ1-5, with TRBD1 as a possible D gene (6 bases). The CDR3 totals 15 residues. Germline V CDR1 and CDR2: SEHNR, FQNEAQ (reference sequence). The germline V and J ends were trimmed by 2 bases and 3 bases, with 11 bases remaining between them. The chain's CDR3 is CASSLYTGTNQPQHF. The CDR3 region has the DNA TGTGCCAGCAGCTTATATACAGGGACCAATCAGCCCCAGCATTTT.

The V call is TRBV7-9, the J call TRBJ1-1; 7 nucleotides align to TRBD1. Trimming took 0 bases from V and 3 from J; bases not matched to a gene: 4. The CDR3 runs to 15 residues. The germline CDR1 and CDR2 sequences are SEHNR and FQNEAQ (reference sequence). The CDR3 loop reads CASSLAGQGDTEAFF. In DNA, the CDR3 is TGTGCCAGCAGCTTAGCGGGTCAGGGGGACACTGAAGCTTTCTTT.

This clone was seen a single time. The V and J genes are TRBV9 and TRBJ2-7, with 8 positions matching TRBD1. From germline, CDR1 is SGDLS and CDR2 YYNGEE. The CDR3 has 18 residues. The trim removed 4 bases at V and 4 bases at J, leaving 19 bases unmatched. The CDR3 spells CASSPGGTGGLLTYEQYF. In nucleotides, the CDR3 is TGTGCCAGCAGCCCAGGGGGAACAGGGGGGCTTTTAACGTACGAGCAGTACTTC.

The V call is TRBV7-9, the J call TRBJ2-7; possible D gene TRBD2, 7 bases. Germline loops: CDR1 SEHNR, CDR2 FQNEAQ (reference sequence). V lost 5 bases and J lost 7, with 15 bases in between. The CDR3 consists of 13 residues. CDR3 residues: CASSDTGGREQYF. Written as DNA, the CDR3 is TGTGCCAGCAGCGACACGGGGGGCCGTGAGCAGTACTTC.

The rearrangement links TRBV3-1 (or the pseudogene TRBV3-2) to TRBJ2-2; perhaps TRBD2 as D (6 bases). Trimming cost V 4 bases and J 4 bases, with 13 bases left between them. This CDR3 is built from 15 residues. The germline V gene encodes CDR1 LGHDT and CDR2 YNNKEL (reference sequence). CDR3 in DNA: TGTGCCAGCAGCCCACACGGGGGAGGCACCGGGGAGCTGTTTTTT. Translated: CASSPHGGGTGELFF.

The rearrangement links TRBV24-1 to TRBJ2-1; the D gene is possibly TRBD1 (8 bases). V shed 4 bases and J shed 3 bases, with 18 bases lying between them. This CDR3 has 17 residues. Per germline, CDR1 KGHDR and CDR2 SFDVKD. The CDR3 sequence is CATSENRGGLGYNEQFF. CDR3 nucleotides: TGTGCCACCAGTGAGAACAGGGGGGGATTGGGCTACAATGAGCAGTTCTTC.

The chain links TRBV4-2 to TRBJ1-6, with D possibly matching TRBD1 (5 bases). Germline lookup yields CDR1 LGHNA and CDR2 YNFKEQ. Trimming took off 0 bases at V and 10 bases at J, with 13 bases between the two ends. The CDR3 loop spans 15 amino acids. In DNA form, the CDR3 reads TGTGCCAGCAGCCAAGACCCCAGGGAGGACTCACCCCTCCACTTT. This encodes CASSQDPREDSPLHF.

This clone occurred a few times. It is likely a read error, because the conserved phenylalanine at the end of the CDR3 is missing. Because the CDR3's place on the DNA is in doubt, the DNA is left out and the CDR3 is given as listed by TCRdb. The genes are TRBV15 and TRBJ1-2; TRBD1, the D gene given by the table, was not confirmed from the DNA. Germline lookup yields CDR1 LNHNV and CDR2 YYDKDF (reference sequence). The CDR3 totals 12 residues, both ends included. The CDR3 region is CATSRSKKRGFI.

This sequence joins TRBV29-1 and TRBJ1-3, with D possibly TRBD1 on 6 matching bases. V was cut by 4 bases and J by 5 bases, with 15 bases left in between. CDR1 and CDR2 (germline): SQVTM, ANQGSEA. The CDR3 runs to 14 residues. CDR3: CSVARDTDRNTIYF. The DNA for the CDR3 is TGCAGCGTTGCCCGGGACACGGACAGAAACACCATATATTTT.

The chain recombines TRBV5-1 with TRBJ1-1, with D perhaps matching TRBD1 (5 bases). The CDR3 sequence is 17 residues long. Germline-derived CDR1 and CDR2 are SGHRS and YFSETQ. Trimming removed 0 bases from V and 4 bases from J, with 19 bases in between. The CDR3 DNA is TGCGCCAGCAGCTTGGGGGGCGGAACATCTTTGGGCACTGAAGCTTTCTTT. Amino acid sequence: CASSLGGGTSLGTEAFF. The full variable domain, its missing parts supplied by reference TRBV5-1 and TRBJ1-1, is KAGVTQTPRYLIKTRGQQVTLSCSPISGHRSVSWYQQTPGQGLQFLFEYFSETQRNKGNFPGRFSGRQFSNSRSEMNVSTLELGDSALYLCASSLGGGTSLGTEAFFGQGTRLTVV.

The chain carries TRBV28 and TRBJ1-1, with 9 bases aligning to TRBD1. Germline V gene lookup returns CDR1 MDHEN and CDR2 SYDVKM. The CDR3 covers 17 residues. V lost 0 bases to trimming and J lost 0 bases; unmatched junction nucleotides: 5. CDR3: CASSLWGTGPLNTEAFF. The CDR3 DNA follows: TGTGCCAGCAGTTTATGGGGGACAGGGCCCTTGAACACTGAAGCTTTCTTT.

This sequence joins TRBV21-1 and TRBJ1-5; the table's D call, TRBD1, was not checked against the DNA. TRBV21-1 is marked as a pseudogene. This CDR3 has 18 amino acids. Here the CDR3 DNA reads TGTGCCAGCACCTCACCCGGAAAGATGACAGGGCCCAATCAGCCCCAGCATTTT. Its protein is CASTSPGKMTGPNQPQHF.

This chain uses TRBV7-2 with TRBJ1-1; maybe TRBD1 (5 bases). Germline values: CDR1 SGHTA, CDR2 FQGNSA. V was cut by 2 bases and J by 5 bases, with 15 bases left in between. The CDR3 is 15 residues long. CDR3 sequence (DNA): TGTGCCAGCAGCTTAAAGTCTGGGGGAGGGACTGAAGCTTTCTTT. Translated, it gives CASSLKSGGGTEAFF.

The chain couples TRBV10-1 to TRBJ2-1; 13 positions match TRBD2. Germline trimming cut 6 bases from V and 6 bases from J; bases unmatched to any gene: 11. The CDR3 sequence is 17 residues long. In germline, CDR1 is WNHNN, CDR2 SYGVQD (reference sequence). The CDR3 DNA is TGCGCCAGCAGCGGGACTAGCGGGACTTCCTTTACCAATGAGCAGTTCTTC. It yields the protein CASSGTSGTSFTNEQFF.

The chain is built from TRBV11-3 and TRBJ2-3; D perhaps matches TRBD2 (5 bases). Trimming took 1 base from V and 0 from J, leaving 5 bases between them. The CDR3 is 14 amino acids. CDR1 and CDR2 from the germline V gene are SGHNT and YENEEA. CDR3 coding DNA: TGTGCCAGCAGCTTAGGGGAGAGCACAGATACGCAGTATTTT. Residues: CASSLGESTDTQYF.